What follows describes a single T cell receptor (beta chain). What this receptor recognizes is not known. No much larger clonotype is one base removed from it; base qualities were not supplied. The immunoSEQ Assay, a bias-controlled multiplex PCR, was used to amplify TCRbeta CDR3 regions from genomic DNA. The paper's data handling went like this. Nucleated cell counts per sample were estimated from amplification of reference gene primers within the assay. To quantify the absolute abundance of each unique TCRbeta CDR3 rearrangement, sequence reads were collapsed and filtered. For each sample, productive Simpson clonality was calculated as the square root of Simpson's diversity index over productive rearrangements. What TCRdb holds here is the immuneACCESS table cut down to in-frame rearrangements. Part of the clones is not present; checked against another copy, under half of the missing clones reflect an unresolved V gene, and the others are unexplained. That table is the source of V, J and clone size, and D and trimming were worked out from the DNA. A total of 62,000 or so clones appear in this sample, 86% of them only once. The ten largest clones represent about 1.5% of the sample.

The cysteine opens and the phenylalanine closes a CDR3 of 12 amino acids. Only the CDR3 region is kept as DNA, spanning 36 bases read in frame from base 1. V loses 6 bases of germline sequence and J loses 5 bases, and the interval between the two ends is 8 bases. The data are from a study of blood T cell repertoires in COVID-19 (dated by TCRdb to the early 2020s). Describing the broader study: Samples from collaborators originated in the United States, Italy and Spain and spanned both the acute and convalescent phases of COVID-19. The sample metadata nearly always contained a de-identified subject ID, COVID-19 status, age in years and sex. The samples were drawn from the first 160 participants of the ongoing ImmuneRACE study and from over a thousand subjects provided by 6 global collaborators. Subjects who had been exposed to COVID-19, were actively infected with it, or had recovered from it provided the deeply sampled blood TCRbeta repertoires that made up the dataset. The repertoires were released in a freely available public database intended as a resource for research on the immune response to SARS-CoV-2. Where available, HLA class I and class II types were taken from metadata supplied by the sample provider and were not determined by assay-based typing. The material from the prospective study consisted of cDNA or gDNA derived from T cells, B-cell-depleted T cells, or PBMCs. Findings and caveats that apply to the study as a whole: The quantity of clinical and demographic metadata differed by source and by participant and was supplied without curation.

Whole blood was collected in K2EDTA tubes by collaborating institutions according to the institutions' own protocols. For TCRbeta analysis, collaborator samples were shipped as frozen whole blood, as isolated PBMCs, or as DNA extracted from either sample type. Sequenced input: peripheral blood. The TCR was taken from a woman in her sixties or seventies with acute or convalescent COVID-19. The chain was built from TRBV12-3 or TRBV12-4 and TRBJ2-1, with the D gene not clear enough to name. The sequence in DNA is TGTGCCAGCAGCCGTAGTAACAATGAGCAGTTCTTC. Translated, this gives CASSRSNNEQFF.